Each of the 32 T cell receptor beta chains below was sequenced from the same sample in a study of T-cell reconstitution after alpha-beta-depleted transplantation in children. The authors prepared the TCRbeta library with unique molecular identifiers. TCRdb used MiXCR to reprocess the PCR reads, holding one entry per CDR3 protein. The sample records 250,000 to 300,000 distinct CDR3 sequences, 9.9% being singletons. This material consisted of PBMCs from the stem cell graft donor, taken from the stem cell graft. The receptors were gathered from a human donor who donated a stem cell graft to a child with SCID.

This clonotype was seen a few times. V is TRBV12-3 or TRBV12-4 and J is TRBJ2-1, with TRBD1 as a possible D gene (5 bases). The length of the CDR3 is 16 residues. V was trimmed by 0 bases and J by 6 bases, leaving 15 bases between them. In DNA, the CDR3 is TGTGCCAGCAGTTTAGCGCGACCATCTCAGGGCAATGAGCAGTTCTTC. This sequence encodes CASSLARPSQGNEQFF.

This clonotype was observed at least ten times. The genes are TRBV5-1 and TRBJ2-2; D uncertain. V was trimmed by 2 bases and J by 0 bases, leaving 17 bases between them. Germline CDR1 reads SGHRS; CDR2 reads YFSETQ. The CDR3 loop spans 18 amino acids. CDR3 nucleotides: TGCGCCAGCAGCTTTCCAACGGAGACGGACCCGAACACCGGGGAGCTGTTTTTT. It is translated as CASSFPTETDPNTGELFF.

The chain links TRBV7-8 to TRBJ2-2, with D possibly being TRBD1 (5 bases). From germline, CDR1 is SGHVS and CDR2 FQNEAQ. The CDR3 is made up of 14 amino acids. Trimming removed 5 bases from V and 4 bases from J, with 11 bases in between. For the CDR3, the DNA is TGTGCCAGCAGCCACGCAGGGATCACCGGGGAGCTGTTTTTT. Encoded protein: CASSHAGITGELFF.

This clonotype turned up a few times. The rearrangement joins TRBV6-1 to TRBJ1-5; 8 bases map to TRBD1. The CDR3 contains 14 residues. The germline gives CDR1 MNHNS, CDR2 SASEGT. J gave up 7 bases and V 7 bases, and 9 bases lay outside the gene matches. The CDR3, as DNA: TGTGCCAGCAAGGACAGGGCCGGAGCCCAGCCCCAGCATTTT. It encodes CASKDRAGAQPQHF.

This clonotype was picked up a small number of times. This chain joins TRBV29-1 and TRBJ2-7; 8 bases are a match to TRBD1. The CDR3 totals 14 residues. Trimming took 1 base from V and 2 from J; bases not matched to a gene: 4. In germline, CDR1 is SQVTM, CDR2 ANQGSEA. CDR3: CSVEAGTGPYEQYF. The CDR3 DNA reads as TGCAGCGTTGAAGCCGGGACAGGCCCCTACGAGCAGTACTTC.

This clonotype was recorded a few times. CDR3 DNA: TGTGCCAGCAGCAATAAAGTAACAGGGGTTGAGCAGTACTTC. The encoded protein is CASSNKVTGVEQYF. This chain connects TRBV21-1 to TRBJ2-7; the table assigns TRBD1, which was not confirmed against the DNA. TRBV21-1 is a listed pseudogene. This CDR3 comprises 14 residues.

In its sample, this clonotype was seen many times. The chain has TRBV12-3 or TRBV12-4 and TRBJ1-4; D call uncertain. The CDR3 length is 13 residues. Trimming left V 5 bases short and J 8 bases short, with 12 bases between. The CDR3 nucleotides read TGTGCCAGCAGTCAACAGTCGGTCGAAAAACTGTTTTTT. It is translated as CASSQQSVEKLFF.

This clonotype was picked up a small number of times. V usage is TRBV12-3 or TRBV12-4 and J usage is TRBJ1-5, with D possibly matching TRBD1 (5 bases). The CDR3 contains 13 residues. The ends were cut back, 11 bases at V and 1 base at J, with 12 bases in the middle. The CDR3: CASSGRSNQPQHF. The CDR3 DNA follows: TGTGCCTCCTCGGGACGAAGCAATCAGCCCCAGCATTTT.

This clonotype showed up many times. The chain employs TRBV5-6 and TRBJ2-7, with 8 bases lining up with TRBD2. The CDR3 extends over 16 amino acids. J was trimmed by 3 bases and V by 4 bases; bases with no gene match: 12. Germline V gene sequence: CDR1 SGHDT, CDR2 YYEEEE. The CDR3 DNA is TGTGCCAGCAGCCTCCGCTCGACTAGCGTCAGCTACGAGCAGTACTTC. Its protein is CASSLRSTSVSYEQYF. Filled out from reference TRBV5-6 and TRBJ2-7, the complete variable domain reads DAGVTQSPTHLIKTRGQQVTLRCSPKSGHDTVSWYQQALGQGPQFIFQYYEEEERQRGNFPDRFSGHQFPNYSSELNVNALLLGDSALYLCASSLRSTSVSYEQYFGPGTRLTVT.

This clonotype occurred a few times. The CDR3 coding sequence is TGCGCCAGCAGCCTACAAAGACAGGGTTTTTTTAACAACGAGCAGTACTTC. Translating gives CASSLQRQGFFNNEQYF. V is TRBV5-1 and J is TRBJ2-7; 7 nucleotides line up with TRBD1. CDR1 and CDR2 from the germline V gene are SGHRS and YFSETQ. The CDR3 contains 17 residues. Trimming cost V 4 bases and J 5 bases; bases outside gene matches: 18.

The chain joins TRBV20-1 to TRBJ1-5; perhaps TRBD1 as D (5 bases). Germline CDR1 is DFQATT and CDR2 is SNEGSKA (reference sequence). The CDR3 sequence is 16 residues long. V was cut by 6 bases and J by 1 base, with 19 bases left in between. In DNA form, the CDR3 reads TGCAGTGCACGAATGGGGGGGGTCGGAAGCAATCAGCCCCAGCATTTT. This sequence encodes CSARMGGVGSNQPQHF.

This clonotype was found a few times. An end of the junction does not agree with germline; a read error may underlie this. The chain uses TRBV4-1 and TRBJ2-7; D remains unclear. The CDR3 is 12 residues long. Germline lookup yields CDR1 MGHRA and CDR2 YSYEKL. Written as DNA, the CDR3 is TGCGCCAGCAGCCAAGACGAGATCGTACCCTTTTTC. Amino acids: CASSQDEIVPFF.

This clonotype was counted at least ten times. The CDR3, as DNA: TGTGCCAGCAGCCGGGGGGTCCAGCTGGGGTATGAGCAGTTCTTC. This encodes CASSRGVQLGYEQFF. The rearrangement joins TRBV14 to TRBJ2-1; perhaps TRBD2 as D (6 bases). This CDR3 spans 15 amino acids. CDR1 SGHDN and CDR2 FVKESK come from the germline V gene. V dropped 4 bases and J dropped 8 bases, with 18 bases sitting between them.

Many counts were recorded for this clonotype. The V and J genes are TRBV5-5 and TRBJ1-5; D is unclear. Germline V CDR1 and CDR2: SGHKS, YYEKEE (reference sequence). The CDR3 has 14 residues. V dropped 1 base and J dropped 4 bases, with 9 bases sitting between them. This CDR3 is CASSLLPGNQPQHF. CDR3 nucleotide sequence: TGTGCCAGCAGCTTGCTCCCGGGGAATCAGCCCCAGCATTTT.

This clonotype was seen a few times. V usage is TRBV2 and J usage is TRBJ2-2; no clear D. V was clipped by 3 bases and J by 5 bases, with 13 bases between them. The length of the CDR3 is 15 residues. CDR1 and CDR2 (germline): SNHLY, FYNNEI. The CDR3 here is CASSDHTKRTGELFF. The DNA of the CDR3 is TGTGCCAGCAGTGATCACACCAAACGGACCGGGGAGCTGTTTTTT.

This clonotype turned up a few times. CDR3 in DNA: TGTGCCAGCAGTAGGGACAGTAATCCTGGAAACACCATATATTTT. It codes for CASSRDSNPGNTIYF. This sequence joins TRBV2 and TRBJ1-3, with 7 bases matching TRBD1. V shed 5 bases, J shed 2 bases, and the junction held 6 bases outside the gene matches. This CDR3 is built from 15 residues. The V gene's germline CDR1 is SNHLY and CDR2 FYNNEI.

This clonotype came up many times. V gene TRBV29-1 combines with J gene TRBJ1-1, with D unresolved. CDR3 length: 13 residues. CDR1 is SQVTM, CDR2 ANQGSEA, per germline. V shed 8 bases and J shed 1 base, with 14 bases lying between them. Written as DNA, the CDR3 is TGCAGCCTTTCCCTGGCAGCGAACACTGAAGCTTTCTTT. It yields the protein CSLSLAANTEAFF.

In its sample, this clonotype was seen a few times. The chain has TRBV7-7 and TRBJ2-3, with 7 positions matching TRBD2. Germline V lookup: CDR1 SSHAT, CDR2 FNYEAQ (reference sequence). CDR3 size: 13 residues. V dropped 5 bases and J dropped 6; count of bases not matched to a gene: 5. The chain's CDR3 is CASSPREGDTQYF. Written as DNA, the CDR3 is TGTGCCAGCAGCCCGAGGGAGGGTGATACGCAGTATTTT.

Only a few counts were recorded for this clonotype. The J gene is TRBJ2-7, the V gene TRBV12-3 or TRBV12-4; D is possibly TRBD1 (6 bases). This CDR3 spans 15 amino acids. Trimming stripped 5 bases from V and 5 bases from J, with 19 bases between. CDR3 sequence (DNA): TGTGCCAGCAGTCTCCTGACAGGCAGGCGGGACGAGCAGTACTTC. Translation gives CASSLLTGRRDEQYF.

In this sample, this clonotype turned up a few times. Here the CDR3 reads CASSLIAGQYNEQFF. The CDR3 DNA reads as TGTGCCAGCAGCTTGATAGCGGGGCAATACAATGAGCAGTTCTTC. V and J are TRBV7-8 and TRBJ2-1, with 8 bases lining up with TRBD2. Germline lookup yields CDR1 SGHVS and CDR2 FQNEAQ. This CDR3 comprises 15 residues. Unmatched junction bases numbered 5, after V lost 3 bases and J lost 4 bases. Complete variable domain (other parts from reference TRBV7-8 and TRBJ2-1): GAGVSQSPRYKVAKRGQDVALRCDPISGHVSLFWYQQALGQGPEFLTYFQNEAQLDKSGLPSDRFFAERPEGSVSTLKIQRTQQEDSAVYLCASSLIAGQYNEQFFGPGTRLTVL.

The chain uses TRBV29-1 and TRBJ1-5, with 7 bases lining up with TRBD1. V shed 8 bases and J 4 bases; nucleotides not matched to a gene: 8. The germline CDR1 and CDR2 sequences are SQVTM and ANQGSEA. CDR3 size: 13 residues. The DNA of the CDR3 is TGCAGCACAAGGGACAGTTTGAATCAGCCCCAGCATTTT. Protein product: CSTRDSLNQPQHF.

This clonotype was counted at least ten times. This chain joins TRBV12-3 or TRBV12-4 and TRBJ2-5, with 7 nucleotides matching TRBD1. V shed 6 bases, J shed 7 bases, and the junction held 11 bases outside the gene matches. The CDR3 covers 14 residues. The CDR3 protein is CASSVRGPEGTQYF. Written as DNA, the CDR3 is TGTGCCAGCAGCGTAAGGGGGCCCGAAGGGACCCAGTACTTC.

The chain combines TRBV7-9 with TRBJ1-2, with 9 bases fitting TRBD1. V lost 4 bases, J lost 13 bases, and 10 bases stayed unmatched. The CDR3 spans 13 residues. Germline CDR1 SEHNR, CDR2 FQNEAQ (reference sequence). The CDR3 DNA is TGTGCCAGCAGCTCGGGACAGGGCGTTGCATCCACCTTC. This encodes CASSSGQGVASTF.

The V gene is TRBV5-6, the J gene TRBJ2-1; 9 bases agree with TRBD1. The CDR3 has 16 amino acids. Germline V gene sequence: CDR1 SGHDT, CDR2 YYEEEE. V gave up 3 bases and J gave up 4 bases; unmatched junction bases: 8. As DNA, the CDR3 is TGTGCCAGCAGCTCTAGTCCCGGGACAGGGTACAATGAGCAGTTCTTC. Translation: CASSSSPGTGYNEQFF.

This clonotype has at least ten counts. The CDR3 spells CASSIVAGKLAYEQYF. The CDR3 DNA reads as TGTGCCAGTAGTATAGTGGCGGGAAAGTTGGCCTACGAGCAGTACTTC. This sequence joins TRBV19 and TRBJ2-7, with D perhaps TRBD2 (6 bases). Trimming removed 1 base at V and 2 bases at J, with 15 bases between. Germline V lookup: CDR1 LNHDA, CDR2 SQIVND (reference sequence). This CDR3 region has 16 residues.

This clonotype was recorded many times. The chain couples TRBV2 to TRBJ1-6; TRBD1 aligns across 9 bases. Looked up from germline, CDR1 is SNHLY and CDR2 is FYNNEI. The CDR3 is made up of 15 amino acids. Trimming at V came to 6 bases and at J to 5 bases, leaving 5 bases not matched to a gene. CDR3 sequence reads: CASRGQGLDNSPLHF. The CDR3 region has the DNA TGTGCCAGCAGGGGACAGGGTTTGGATAATTCACCCCTCCACTTT.

The sample holds many counts of this clonotype. The V gene is TRBV2, the J gene TRBJ1-2; perhaps TRBD1 as D (6 bases). The V and J ends lost 8 bases and 0 bases respectively, with 10 bases between them. The CDR3 spans 13 residues. Germline V CDR1 and CDR2: SNHLY, FYNNEI. For the CDR3, the DNA is TGTGCCAGCCAGGACAGCCCTAACTATGGCTACACCTTC. Amino acid sequence: CASQDSPNYGYTF.

This chain uses TRBV29-1 with TRBJ1-1, with no clear D. Germline V lookup: CDR1 SQVTM, CDR2 ANQGSEA. The CDR3 loop spans 12 amino acids. Trimming cost V 6 bases and J 6 bases, with 14 bases left between them. The CDR3 loop reads CSVPGSFAEAFF. The CDR3 coding sequence is TGCAGCGTCCCAGGTAGTTTCGCTGAAGCTTTCTTT.

This clonotype was detected a few times. V gene TRBV14 combines with J gene TRBJ2-3; D not resolved. The CDR3 loop spans 14 amino acids. Between the trimmed V and J ends, which lost 3 bases and 0 bases, there was a span of 7 bases. The germline V gene encodes CDR1 SGHDN and CDR2 FVKESK. CDR3 loop: CASSQFSSTDTQYF. The CDR3 DNA follows: TGTGCCAGCAGCCAGTTTTCCAGCACAGATACGCAGTATTTT.

The sample holds a few counts of this clonotype. The V call is TRBV6-1, the J call TRBJ1-5; D is unresolved. The germline V gene encodes CDR1 MNHNS and CDR2 SASEGT. There are 14 residues in the CDR3. Trimming left V 4 bases short and J 7 bases short, with 14 bases between. The CDR3 reads CASSAVTSRQPQHF. The CDR3 DNA follows: TGTGCCAGCAGTGCCGTGACATCGAGACAGCCCCAGCATTTT.

This clonotype was recorded a few times. This chain uses TRBV11-2 with TRBJ2-2; D is uncertain. V lost 5 bases, J lost 1 base, and 20 bases lay in between. The CDR3 loop spans 18 amino acids. From germline, CDR1 is SGHAT and CDR2 FQNNGV. This CDR3 reads CASSHRVRSYGNTGELFF. The CDR3 bases are TGTGCCAGCAGCCACCGGGTACGGTCGTATGGGAACACCGGGGAGCTGTTTTTT.

Only a few counts were recorded for this clonotype. This chain joins TRBV5-5 and TRBJ1-5; possibly TRBD1 for D (5 bases). The CDR3 consists of 15 residues. V was trimmed by 0 bases and J by 4 bases, leaving 11 bases between them. Germline-derived CDR1 and CDR2 are SGHKS and YYEKEE (reference sequence). CDR3 DNA sequence: TGTGCCAGCAGCTTGGTGGTAGGGGCTAATCAGCCCCAGCATTTT. Translated: CASSLVVGANQPQHF.